Each of the 19 T cell receptor beta chains below was sequenced from the same sample in a study of beta chain features in type 1 diabetes. Expressed TCRB transcripts were sequenced because the isolated RNA had all been reverse transcribed beforehand. Produced via immunoSEQ multiplex PCR; TCRdb's table is partial and in-frame only. Counted here are fewer than 25,000 clones, 69% occurring once; the ten biggest clones make up less than 5.5%. Notes on the study in general: Across all four CD4+ subsets, people with type 1 diabetes showed modestly shorter TCRB CDR3s.

Their antigens are not known. Sequences were obtained from Tregs from blood. The receptors derive from a young man with type 1 diabetes.

The genes are TRBV7-9 and TRBJ2-2; 14 bases are a match to TRBD2. This CDR3 spans 17 amino acids. J lost 4 bases, V lost 11 bases, and 12 bases had no gene match. The germline CDR1 and CDR2 sequences are SEHNR and FQNEAQ (reference sequence). The CDR3 protein is CAHGLAGGPGSTGELFF. Written as DNA, the CDR3 is TGTGCCCACGGACTAGCGGGAGGTCCTGGGAGCACCGGGGAGCTGTTTTTT.

The chain joins TRBV15 to TRBJ2-2; D possibly corresponds to TRBD1 (6 bases). Trimming stripped 4 bases from V and 7 bases from J, with 13 bases between. This CDR3 has 14 residues. CDR1 and CDR2 from the germline V gene are LNHNV and YYDKDF (reference sequence). CDR3 nucleotide sequence: TGTGCCACCAGCATGTACAGGGAAAACGGGGAGCTGTTTTTT. Amino acids: CATSMYRENGELFF.

DNA for the CDR3: TGTGCCATCAGCCGGGACACAGGGACTAGCGGTTACTACGAGCAGTACTTC. This encodes CAISRDTGTSGYYEQYF. The chain is built from TRBV10-3 and TRBJ2-7, with 11 bases aligning to TRBD2. This CDR3 has 17 amino acids. The germline V gene encodes CDR1 ENHRY and CDR2 SYGVKD. Trimming removed 6 bases from V and 3 bases from J; junction bases left unmatched: 13.

J is TRBJ2-3 and V is TRBV4-3; D might be TRBD1 (6 bases). Looked up from germline, CDR1 is LGHNA and CDR2 is YSLEER. Trimming pared 1 base from V and 2 bases from J, leaving 10 bases between. The CDR3 sequence is 15 residues long. The CDR3 bases are TGCGCCAGCAGCCAAGGGGCAGGGGTCACAGATACGCAGTATTTT. This translates into CASSQGAGVTDTQYF.

For the CDR3, the DNA is TGTGCCAGCAGCTTAGATTGGCGGGCAGGGGGGAACCTCTATGGCTACACCTTC. It is translated as CASSLDWRAGGNLYGYTF. The rearrangement joins TRBV11-2 to TRBJ1-2; 7 positions match TRBD1. J gave up 4 bases and V 0 bases, and 14 bases lay outside the gene matches. This CDR3 spans 18 amino acids. CDR1 is SGHAT and CDR2 is FQNNGV in the germline V gene.

This clone was observed once. The chain joins TRBV7-2 to TRBJ2-7; 8 nucleotides line up with TRBD1. The V gene's germline CDR1 is SGHTA and CDR2 FQGNSA. Trimming cost V 5 bases and J 0 bases; bases outside gene matches: 9. The CDR3 sequence is 16 residues long. In nucleotides, the CDR3 is TGTGCCAGCAGCCCGAAGGACAGGGTTGCCTCCTACGAGCAGTACTTC. Translating gives CASSPKDRVASYEQYF. Full variable domain (missing parts from reference TRBV7-2 and TRBJ2-7): GAGVSQSPSNKVTEKGKDVELRCDPISGHTALYWYRQSLGQGLEFLIYFQGNSAPDKSGLPSDRFSAERTGGSVSTLTIQRTQQEDSAVYLCASSPKDRVASYEQYFGPGTRLTVT.

The V gene is TRBV29-1, the J gene TRBJ1-1; TRBD1 agrees at 7 bases. Trimming cost V 7 bases and J 0 bases; bases outside gene matches: 5. This CDR3 region has 13 residues. Germline values: CDR1 SQVTM, CDR2 ANQGSEA. The CDR3 loop is CSAMGQMNTEAFF. Here the CDR3 DNA reads TGCAGCGCCATGGGACAGATGAACACTGAAGCTTTCTTT.

The chain combines TRBV7-9 with TRBJ1-2, with D uncertain. V was clipped by 5 bases and J by 5 bases, with 12 bases between them. Germline CDR1 and CDR2: SEHNR and FQNEAQ (reference sequence). The CDR3 runs 13 residues. The CDR3: CASSPAGIYGYTF. In nucleotides, the CDR3 is TGTGCCAGCAGCCCGGCGGGGATATATGGCTACACCTTC.

In its sample, this clone ranks as medium-sized. The J gene is TRBJ2-1, the V gene TRBV10-3; TRBD2 matches at 10 bases. From germline, CDR1 is ENHRY and CDR2 SYGVKD. Trimming cost V 0 bases and J 8 bases; bases outside gene matches: 10. This CDR3 has 17 residues. The CDR3 region has the DNA TGTGCCATCAGTGAGTCTGGGGCTAGCGGGGGTCGGGATGAGCAGTTCTTC. Amino acids: CAISESGASGGRDEQFF.

The rearrangement uses TRBV6-6 and TRBJ1-2; unclear D gene. V lost 4 bases, J lost 6 bases, and 12 bases lay in between. There are 13 residues in the CDR3. CDR1 MNHNY and CDR2 SVGAGI come from the germline V gene (reference sequence). CDR3 protein: CASSSARWNGYTF. CDR3 bases: TGTGCCAGCAGTTCCGCCAGGTGGAATGGCTACACCTTC.

This clone has more than one count but fewer than ten. The chain links TRBV7-2 to TRBJ1-1; 7 positions agree with TRBD1. V shed 6 bases, J shed 1 base, and the junction held 8 bases outside the gene matches. This CDR3 spans 15 amino acids. Germline V gene data show CDR1 as SGHTA and CDR2 as FQGNSA. The CDR3 sequence: CASSPTGTPNTEAFF. The CDR3 DNA reads as TGTGCCAGCAGTCCGACAGGGACACCGAACACTGAAGCTTTCTTT.

This clone has more than one count but fewer than ten. The chain uses TRBV10-3 and TRBJ2-6; D remains unclear. V gave up 7 bases and J gave up 0 bases, with 4 bases separating them. The CDR3 loop spans 13 amino acids. Germline CDR1 ENHRY, CDR2 SYGVKD. The CDR3, as DNA: TGTGCCATCACCGGCTCTGGGGCCAACGTCCTGACTTTC. It encodes CAITGSGANVLTF.

The J gene is TRBJ1-3, the V gene TRBV4-3; D is unresolved. This CDR3 has 15 residues. CDR1 is LGHNA, CDR2 YSLEER, per germline. Trimming took off 1 base at V and 4 bases at J, with 11 bases between the two ends. In nucleotides, the CDR3 is TGCGCCAGCAGCCAAGGGCGAGGCAGCGGAAACACCATATATTTT. Its protein product is CASSQGRGSGNTIYF.

The gene calls are TRBV10-2 and TRBJ2-2; tentatively, D is TRBD2 (7 bases). V lost 2 bases and J lost 6, with 10 bases in between. This CDR3 is built from 14 residues. The germline V gene has CDR1 WSHSY and CDR2 SAAADI. This chain's CDR3 is CASSEGGGPGELFF. Written as DNA, the CDR3 is TGCGCCAGCAGTGAGGGGGGGGGCCCCGGGGAGCTGTTTTTT.

The J gene is TRBJ2-5, the V gene TRBV7-2, with 14 nucleotides matching TRBD2. There are 14 residues in the CDR3. V was pared by 5 bases and J by 5 bases, with 1 base of the junction left unmatched. The V gene's germline CDR1 is SGHTA and CDR2 FQGNSA. DNA for the CDR3: TGTGCCAGCAGCAGGACTAGCGGGGGGGAGACCCAGTACTTC. It encodes CASSRTSGGETQYF.

This clone has just a few counts. The chain has TRBV5-4 and TRBJ1-4; no clear D gene. Deletions cut 1 base from V and 3 bases from J, with 19 bases between. The length of the CDR3 is 18 residues. The germline gives CDR1 SGHNT, CDR2 YYREEE (reference sequence). The CDR3 region has the DNA TGTGCCAGCAGCTTGCGACCGACTCTCGGCGGCGCTAATGAAAAACTGTTTTTT. Its protein product is CASSLRPTLGGANEKLFF.

V usage is TRBV23-1 and J usage is TRBJ1-2; TRBD1 matches 8 bases. TRBV23-1 is classed as an ORF, of uncertain function. CDR3 length: 19 amino acids. Trimming cost V 0 bases and J 2 bases; bases outside gene matches: 14. The DNA for the CDR3 is TGCGCCAGCAGTCAATCGGAGGGGACAGGAGAGATGACAAACTATGGCTACACCTTC. The encoded protein is CASSQSEGTGEMTNYGYTF.

The CDR3, as DNA: TGTGCCGCCCACGGGACAAATCAGCCCCAGCATTTT. Protein sequence: CAAHGTNQPQHF. This chain uses TRBV27 with TRBJ1-5; weak D call: TRBD1 (6 bases). This CDR3 is 12 amino acids long. V was shortened by 11 bases and J by 4 bases, with 12 bases between the two germline ends. Germline lookup yields CDR1 MNHEY and CDR2 SMNVEV (reference sequence).

The rearrangement joins TRBV5-4 to TRBJ2-3; 9 bases fit TRBD1. V shed 5 bases and J 7 bases; nucleotides not matched to a gene: 11. The CDR3 totals 15 residues. CDR1 is SGHNT, CDR2 YYREEE, per germline (reference sequence). CDR3 DNA: TGTGCCAGCAGTTTCGACAGGGGGGGGACTTATACGCAGTATTTT. It is translated as CASSFDRGGTYTQYF.